These 29 T cell receptor beta chains were all obtained from the same sample, sequenced in a study of blood T cell repertoires in COVID-19. Profiling relied on immunoSEQ multiplex PCR, and the TCRdb table lists in-frame clones only, not all of them. The sample records roughly 67,000 clones, 83% being singletons. Sequenced sample: peripheral blood. These receptors originate from an older woman with acute or convalescent COVID-19.

The chain uses TRBV3-1 (or the pseudogene TRBV3-2) and TRBJ1-2; TRBD1 agrees at 8 bases. CDR3 length: 14 residues. Germline loops: CDR1 LGHDT, CDR2 YNNKEL (reference sequence). V lost 3 bases and J lost 5; bases outside the gene matches: 5. CDR3 sequence (DNA): TGTGCCAGCAGCCACGGACAGGGAAGATATGGCTACACCTTC. It yields the protein CASSHGQGRYGYTF.

The chain combines TRBV6-5 with TRBJ1-1, with D possibly TRBD1 on 5 matching bases. In germline, CDR1 is MNHEY, CDR2 SVGAGI. The CDR3 runs 13 residues. V was trimmed by 7 bases and J by 0 bases, leaving 9 bases between them. CDR3 nucleotides: TGTGCCAGCACCAGCAGGGTGAACACTGAAGCTTTCTTT. Protein product: CASTSRVNTEAFF.

This chain uses TRBV4-1 with TRBJ1-1; 8 nucleotides line up with TRBD1. This CDR3 spans 16 amino acids. J gave up 0 bases and V 4 bases, and 7 bases lay outside the gene matches. Germline-derived CDR1 and CDR2 are MGHRA and YSYEKL. CDR3: CASSPRGTGMNTEAFF. CDR3 nucleotide sequence: TGCGCCAGCAGCCCACGAGGGACAGGAATGAACACTGAAGCTTTCTTT.

The rearrangement joins TRBV9 to TRBJ2-1, with D maybe TRBD2 (5 bases). V lost 0 bases, J lost 3 bases, and 7 bases lay in between. The CDR3 covers 14 residues. The germline CDR1 and CDR2 sequences are SGDLS and YYNGEE. In DNA form, the CDR3 reads TGTGCCAGCAGCGTAGCGGCGGGCTACAATGAGCAGTTCTTC. It encodes CASSVAAGYNEQFF.

This chain uses TRBV19 with TRBJ2-1; D unclear. The CDR3 has 13 residues. V was cut by 7 bases and J by 1 base, with 8 bases left in between. Germline V gene data show CDR1 as LNHDA and CDR2 as SQIVND (reference sequence). CDR3 region: CASTPPSYNEQFF. In DNA form, the CDR3 reads TGTGCCAGTACCCCCCCGTCCTACAATGAGCAGTTCTTC.

The chain employs TRBV12-3 or TRBV12-4 and TRBJ2-7; TRBD1 matches 7 bases. This CDR3 comprises 12 residues. The V gene end was trimmed by 6 bases and the J gene end by 1 base; junction bases not matched to a gene: 0. The CDR3 here is CASRQGSYEQYF. The DNA for the CDR3 is TGTGCCAGCAGACAGGGGTCCTACGAGCAGTACTTC.

The CDR3 DNA reads as TGTGCCAGCAGCCGGGGGTGGGGCATGAACACCGGGGAGCTGTTTTTT. Its translation: CASSRGWGMNTGELFF. The chain uses TRBV9 and TRBJ2-2; D may be TRBD2 (6 bases). Looked up from germline, CDR1 is SGDLS and CDR2 is YYNGEE. CDR3 length: 16 amino acids. V was cut by 4 bases and J by 1 base, with 14 bases left in between.

The genes are TRBV14 and TRBJ1-1; 7 bases are a match to TRBD1. The V segment lost 1 base and the J segment 1 base; nucleotides outside the gene matches: 3. This CDR3 has 15 amino acids. Germline CDR1 reads SGHDN; CDR2 reads FVKESK. The CDR3 here is CASSQAHRGNTEAFF. CDR3 DNA: TGTGCCAGCAGCCAAGCTCACAGGGGGAACACTGAAGCTTTCTTT. The variable domain in full, with the rest retrieved from reference TRBV14 and TRBJ1-1, is EAGVTQFPSHSVIEKGQTVTLRCDPISGHDNLYWYRRVMGKEIKFLLHFVKESKQDESGMPNNRFLAERTGGTYSTLKVQPAELEDSGVYFCASSQAHRGNTEAFFGQGTRLTVV.

The genes are TRBV28 and TRBJ2-7; D unresolved. The V gene's germline CDR1 is MDHEN and CDR2 SYDVKM. The V end lost 5 bases, the J end lost 2 bases, and 7 bases lay between the germline ends. This CDR3 region has 12 residues. CDR3 DNA sequence: TGTGCCAGCAGTGGCAGAACCTACGAGCAGTACTTC. It yields the protein CASSGRTYEQYF.

The chain has TRBV4-1 and TRBJ2-3, with 7 nucleotides matching TRBD2. The germline V gene has CDR1 MGHRA and CDR2 YSYEKL. Germline trimming cut 0 bases from V and 5 bases from J; bases unmatched to any gene: 5. The CDR3 loop spans 15 amino acids. The CDR3 DNA sequence: TGCGCCAGCAGCCAAGATGGGGGGGTTGAAGATACGCAGTATTTT. Translated: CASSQDGGVEDTQYF.

This clone was seen more than once but under ten times. The V call is TRBV11-3, the J call TRBJ2-3, with D tentatively TRBD1 (6 bases). Trimming took 4 bases from V and 3 from J, leaving 8 bases between them. The CDR3 contains 13 residues. Germline CDR1 SGHNT, CDR2 YENEEA. The CDR3 region is CASSSTGTDTQYF. Here the CDR3 DNA reads TGTGCCAGCAGCTCCACAGGGACAGATACGCAGTATTTT.

The chain uses TRBV27 and TRBJ1-2, with 7 bases identical to TRBD1. CDR3 length: 14 amino acids. J gave up 5 bases and V 6 bases, and 9 bases lay outside the gene matches. Germline loops: CDR1 MNHEY, CDR2 SMNVEV (reference sequence). The CDR3 is CASSRGGGPYGYTF. CDR3 nucleotide sequence: TGTGCCAGCAGCCGAGGAGGGGGCCCATATGGCTACACCTTC.

V usage is TRBV2 and J usage is TRBJ1-2; D remains ambiguous. The CDR3 is made up of 13 amino acids. V lost 5 bases and J 3 bases, leaving 10 bases between the germline ends. The germline CDR1 and CDR2 sequences are SNHLY and FYNNEI. The CDR3 loop is CASSWQAYYGYTF. CDR3 nucleotide sequence: TGTGCCAGCAGTTGGCAGGCCTACTATGGCTACACCTTC.

The rearrangement joins TRBV30 to TRBJ1-3, with 7 bases fitting TRBD1. Germline-derived CDR1 and CDR2 are GTSNPN and SVGIG (reference sequence). J was trimmed by 4 bases and V by 3 bases; bases with no gene match: 3. The CDR3 runs to 13 residues. CDR3 protein: CAWSPGQGNTIYF. The CDR3 nucleotides read TGTGCCTGGAGCCCGGGACAGGGAAACACCATATATTTT. The complete variable domain, with remaining parts taken from reference TRBV30 and TRBJ1-3, reads SQTIHQWPATLVQPVGSPLSLECTVEGTSNPNLYWYRQAAGRGLQLLFYSVGIGQISSEVPQNLSASRPQDRQFILSSKKLLLSDSGFYLCAWSPGQGNTIYFGEGSWLTVV.

Here the CDR3 reads CASSYRFRSPLHF. CDR3 in DNA: TGTGCCAGCAGTTATCGGTTCCGATCACCCCTCCACTTT. The chain recombines TRBV6-5 with TRBJ1-6; D not resolved. The length of the CDR3 is 13 residues. V lost 3 bases and J lost 10, with 10 bases in between. CDR1 is MNHEY, CDR2 SVGAGI, per germline.

V gene TRBV6-2 or TRBV6-3 combines with J gene TRBJ1-6; no clear D gene. The CDR3 spans 14 residues. Trimming cost V 1 base and J 10 bases, with 11 bases left between them. Germline CDR1 reads MNHEY; CDR2 reads SVGEGT. Here the CDR3 DNA reads TGTGCCAGCAGTTACTGGGCAATATACTCACCCCTCCACTTT. It translates to CASSYWAIYSPLHF.

The rearrangement uses TRBV24-1 and TRBJ2-5, with TRBD1 as a possible D gene (6 bases). The CDR3 is 15 amino acids. Germline-derived CDR1 and CDR2 are KGHDR and SFDVKD. V was shortened by 1 base and J by 5 bases, with 13 bases between the two germline ends. Written as DNA, the CDR3 is TGTGCCACCAGTGATTTCGGTACAGGGAAGGAGACCCAGTACTTC. Translation: CATSDFGTGKETQYF.

The chain has TRBV9 and TRBJ1-5; D possibly corresponds to TRBD1 (5 bases). The ends were cut back, 0 bases at V and 6 bases at J, with 7 bases in the middle. The germline V gene has CDR1 SGDLS and CDR2 YYNGEE. The CDR3 sequence is 13 residues long. In nucleotides, the CDR3 is TGTGCCAGCAGCGTAGGGGGCAGTCAGCCCCAGCATTTT. It yields the protein CASSVGGSQPQHF.

The rearrangement links TRBV3-1 (or the pseudogene TRBV3-2) to TRBJ1-1; D not certain. CDR1 LGHDT and CDR2 YNNKEL come from the germline V gene (reference sequence). Trimming pared 1 base from V and 0 bases from J, leaving 9 bases between. The CDR3 sequence is 15 residues long. The CDR3 loop is CASSQVAEVNTEAFF. As DNA, the CDR3 is TGTGCCAGCAGCCAAGTTGCAGAAGTGAACACTGAAGCTTTCTTT.

The J gene is TRBJ2-2, the V gene TRBV3-1 (or the pseudogene TRBV3-2), with 10 bases that match TRBD2. The CDR3 runs to 17 residues. Germline loops: CDR1 LGHDT, CDR2 YNNKEL (reference sequence). V dropped 4 bases and J dropped 2; count of bases not matched to a gene: 7. CDR3 protein: CASSRGSGGVNTGELFF. CDR3 DNA sequence: TGTGCCAGCAGCCGAGGCAGCGGGGGGGTAAACACCGGGGAGCTGTTTTTT.

The genes are TRBV5-1 and TRBJ2-7, with a weak D call TRBD2 (6 bases). The CDR3 has 14 residues. Germline V lookup: CDR1 SGHRS, CDR2 YFSETQ. Between the trimmed V and J ends, which lost 3 bases and 2 bases, there was a span of 12 bases. CDR3 coding DNA: TGCGCCAGCAGCTGGGGGGACGGAACCTACGAGCAGTACTTC. Translating it yields CASSWGDGTYEQYF.

This clone was observed a single time. The chain has TRBV18 and TRBJ2-1; 8 bases are a match to TRBD2. Looked up from germline, CDR1 is KGHSH and CDR2 is LQKENI. The CDR3 runs to 15 residues. V dropped 6 bases and J dropped 4; count of bases not matched to a gene: 8. The CDR3 sequence is CASSREGTGYNEQFF. The CDR3 DNA is TGTGCCAGCTCTCGGGAGGGAACAGGGTACAATGAGCAGTTCTTC.

The chain recombines TRBV7-3 with TRBJ2-6; D unclear. Germline CDR1 is SGHTA and CDR2 is FQGTGA. CDR3 length: 15 amino acids. Trimming stripped 5 bases from V and 1 base from J, with 9 bases between. Written as DNA, the CDR3 is TGTGCCAGCAGCACCCGGTCGTCTGGGGCCAACGTCCTGACTTTC. Its protein product is CASSTRSSGANVLTF.

This clone was observed once. The chain joins TRBV19 to TRBJ2-5; TRBD1 aligns across 8 bases. V shed 6 bases and J 5 bases; nucleotides not matched to a gene: 8. CDR3 length equals 14 residues. Germline values: CDR1 LNHDA, CDR2 SQIVND (reference sequence). This CDR3 reads CASSQTGDSETQYF. In DNA, the CDR3 is TGTGCCAGTAGCCAGACAGGGGATTCGGAGACCCAGTACTTC.

The chain couples TRBV19 to TRBJ1-2, with D maybe TRBD1 (6 bases). The CDR3 covers 15 residues. V dropped 4 bases and J dropped 0 bases, with 12 bases sitting between them. Germline CDR1 and CDR2: LNHDA and SQIVND (reference sequence). CDR3 DNA: TGTGCCAGTAGTACTACAGGGCTTTCTAACTATGGCTACACCTTC. Translating gives CASSTTGLSNYGYTF.

This clone came up once. The chain couples TRBV2 to TRBJ2-4; 10 bases are shared with TRBD2. Germline loops: CDR1 SNHLY, CDR2 FYNNEI. The CDR3 totals 19 residues. The ends lost 2 bases at V and 2 bases at J; junction bases unmatched: 12. The CDR3 sequence: CASSEKVGSGGATKNIQYF. The CDR3 region has the DNA TGTGCCAGCAGTGAAAAGGTCGGCAGCGGGGGGGCGACCAAAAACATTCAGTACTTC.

The chain links TRBV2 to TRBJ2-3; D may be TRBD1 (7 bases). V dropped 6 bases and J dropped 0 bases, with 16 bases sitting between them. Per germline, CDR1 SNHLY and CDR2 FYNNEI. The length of the CDR3 is 16 residues. The CDR3 loop reads CASSRQGGGSTDTQYF. CDR3 coding DNA: TGTGCCAGCAGCCGCCAGGGGGGCGGAAGCACAGATACGCAGTATTTT.

The V gene is TRBV11-1, the J gene TRBJ1-2; TRBD1 is a possible D gene (6 bases). There are 14 residues in the CDR3. V was shortened by 4 bases and J by 4 bases, with 13 bases between the two germline ends. Germline V gene data show CDR1 as SGHAT and CDR2 as FQDESV (reference sequence). The chain's CDR3 is CASSSPDRSYGYTF. CDR3 DNA: TGTGCCAGCAGCTCTCCTGACAGGAGCTATGGCTACACCTTC.

The V gene is TRBV13, the J gene TRBJ2-4, with D tentatively TRBD1 (6 bases). V was clipped by 6 bases and J by 0 bases, with 9 bases between them. Germline values: CDR1 PRHDT, CDR2 FYEKMQ (reference sequence). The CDR3 contains 14 residues. The CDR3 nucleotides read TGTGCCAGCAGTAGGGGGACAGCCAAAAACATTCAGTACTTC. Protein product: CASSRGTAKNIQYF.